This entry lists 10 T cell receptor beta chains sequenced from one sample in a study of blood T cells in healthy people across ages. A sample-barcoded 5' primer and a J-beta primer mix were used in a second PCR of about 6 to 12 cycles. TCRdb re-called the 5' RACE reads through MiXCR, storing one row per CDR3 protein. The repertoire holds approximately 940,000 distinct CDR3 sequences, with about 44% as singletons. Material: blood. Every receptor here comes from a man aged 25 to 40 in good health.

The chain employs TRBV7-9 and TRBJ2-5; perhaps TRBD2 as D (5 bases). The CDR3 sequence is 16 residues long. Germline CDR1 is SEHNR and CDR2 is FQNEAQ (reference sequence). Trimming removed 5 bases at V and 5 bases at J, with 21 bases between. CDR3 protein: CASSVRTSAYGETQYF. The CDR3 coding sequence is TGTGCCAGCAGCGTAAGGACTTCAGCCTACGGGGAGACCCAGTACTTC.

This chain joins TRBV28 and TRBJ2-7, with D tentatively TRBD1 (5 bases). The CDR3 has 16 amino acids. V lost 5 bases and J 0 bases, leaving 17 bases between the germline ends. The germline CDR1 and CDR2 sequences are MDHEN and SYDVKM. The DNA for the CDR3 is TGTGCCAGCAGTCCATCTTCTGAGACAGCCTCCTACGAGCAGTACTTC. It codes for CASSPSSETASYEQYF.

The chain has TRBV7-9 and TRBJ2-1, with a weak D call TRBD2 (7 bases). From germline, CDR1 is SEHNR and CDR2 FQNEAQ (reference sequence). The CDR3 is 17 amino acids. Deletions cut 5 bases from V and 0 bases from J, with 17 bases between. The CDR3 spells CASSAFWAGASYNEQFF. The CDR3 DNA reads as TGTGCCAGCAGCGCATTTTGGGCGGGGGCCTCCTACAATGAGCAGTTCTTC. Drawing the rest from reference TRBV7-9 and TRBJ2-1, the complete variable domain is DTGVSQNPRHKITKRGQNVTFRCDPISEHNRLYWYRQTLGQGPEFLTYFQNEAQLEKSRLLSDRFSAERPKGSFSTLEIQRTEQGDSAMYLCASSAFWAGASYNEQFFGPGTRLTVL.

The rearrangement uses TRBV6-5 and TRBJ1-1; D call uncertain. V gave up 6 bases and J gave up 0 bases, with 14 bases separating them. This CDR3 contains 15 residues. Germline loops: CDR1 MNHEY, CDR2 SVGAGI. The CDR3 here is CASRPGREMNTEAFF. The DNA of the CDR3 is TGTGCCAGCAGGCCCGGACGGGAAATGAACACTGAAGCTTTCTTT.

The genes are TRBV20-1 and TRBJ2-7, with 8 bases lining up with TRBD1. Germline lookup yields CDR1 DFQATT and CDR2 SNEGSKA (reference sequence). V was pared by 3 bases and J by 1 base, with 5 bases of the junction left unmatched. The CDR3 covers 14 residues. This CDR3 reads CSASSGQDSYEQYF. The CDR3 bases are TGCAGTGCTAGTTCGGGACAGGATTCCTACGAGCAGTACTTC.

The J gene is TRBJ2-3, the V gene TRBV5-1; 8 nucleotides match TRBD2. Germline-derived CDR1 and CDR2 are SGHRS and YFSETQ. The CDR3 is 16 amino acids. The V and J ends lost 4 bases and 3 bases, in that order; junction bases with no gene match: 10. This CDR3 reads CASSLGHSGDTDTQYF. The CDR3 nucleotides read TGCGCCAGCAGCCTGGGACATAGCGGGGATACAGATACGCAGTATTTT.

In DNA, the CDR3 is TGCGCCAGCAGCCAAGTGGGCAGGCCCTACGAGCAGTACTTC. It is translated as CASSQVGRPYEQYF. J is TRBJ2-7 and V is TRBV4-1; D gene unclear. The CDR3 is 14 amino acids. V dropped 1 base and J dropped 2 bases, with 9 bases sitting between them. Germline V gene data show CDR1 as MGHRA and CDR2 as YSYEKL.

Only a few counts were recorded for this clonotype. This may be a read error: a much more frequent sequence differs by one nucleotide. The CDR3 loop is CASSLSSREQYF. The DNA for the CDR3 is TGTGCCAGCAGTTTATCATCGCGTGAGCAGTACTTC. The chain uses TRBV12-3 or TRBV12-4 and TRBJ2-5; D remains unclear. With 2 bases removed from V and 11 bases from J, the gap between germline ends came to 12 bases. The CDR3 runs 12 residues.

The chain recombines TRBV10-3 with TRBJ2-3; 8 bases fit TRBD2. Germline loops: CDR1 ENHRY, CDR2 SYGVKD. CDR3 size: 14 residues. Losses at the gene ends were 5 bases for V and 3 bases for J; bases not matched to a gene: 4. Here the CDR3 DNA reads TGTGCCATCAGTTTAGCGGGGTGGACAGATACGCAGTATTTT. It encodes CAISLAGWTDTQYF.

The V gene is TRBV7-2, the J gene TRBJ2-3; 10 bases are a match to TRBD2. Germline loops: CDR1 SGHTA, CDR2 FQGNSA. V dropped 6 bases and J dropped 4; count of bases not matched to a gene: 7. The CDR3 is 15 residues long. As DNA, the CDR3 is TGTGCCAGCAGAATAGCGGGGGGAGCCTCAGATACGCAGTATTTT. Protein: CASRIAGGASDTQYF.